The following is a TCR beta chain sequence with its context. The data are from a study of blood T cell repertoires in COVID-19. The CDR3 sequence is 15 residues long. Germline-derived CDR1 and CDR2 are SGHTA and FQGNSA. Trimming took off 6 bases at V and 6 bases at J, with 15 bases between the two ends. Libraries were prepared by immunoSEQ multiplex PCR; TCRdb keeps only in-frame clonotypes and omits some of them. This table holds 20,000 to 25,000 clones, approximately 79% found once. The chain carries TRBV7-2 and TRBJ1-6, with D unclear. The origin of this receptor is a woman at least 80 years old with acute or convalescent COVID-19. Material: peripheral blood. The CDR3 is CASSPVRGSNSPLHF. CDR3 in DNA: TGTGCCAGCAGTCCGGTACGGGGATCTAATTCACCCCTCCACTTT.